This T cell receptor beta chain is from a study of blood T cell repertoires in COVID-19. Looking at the study overall: Researchers got acute and convalescent COVID-19 samples from the United States, Italy and Spain. Nucleic acid was either cDNA or gDNA, and it came from T cells, B-cell-depleted T cells, or PBMCs.

In the original analysis: Reference gene primer amplification gave nucleated cell count estimates. Sequencing was performed with immunoSEQ multiplex PCR; in TCRdb, only in-frame clones are kept and a portion is missing. The V and J calls and clone size come from that table; D and trimming were worked out from the DNA. The sample lists roughly 45,000 clones, about three quarters occurring once. CDR1 and CDR2 from the germline V gene are SEHNR and FQNEAQ (reference sequence). This CDR3 spans 14 amino acids. Germline trimming cut 5 bases from V and 10 bases from J; bases unmatched to any gene: 11. The V gene is TRBV7-9, the J gene TRBJ2-1; TRBD2 aligns across 7 bases. Specimen: peripheral blood. This TCR came from a woman in her 70s with acute or convalescent COVID-19. CDR3 in amino acids: CASSPGLREVEQFF. The CDR3 DNA reads as TGTGCCAGCAGCCCCGGACTACGGGAGGTAGAGCAGTTCTTC.